Presented here are 8 T cell receptor beta chains from one specimen sequenced in a study of blood T cell repertoires in COVID-19. Assay: immunoSEQ multiplex PCR; the TCRdb copy retains only in-frame clones and omits some. The table lists 320,000 or so clones, over 75% of them singletons. The sample taken for sequencing was PBMCs or T cells enriched from blood (not recorded which). The source of these receptors is a man aged 25-45 years who had recovered from COVID-19.

The V and J genes are TRBV28 and TRBJ1-3; unclear D gene. V was cut by 2 bases and J by 4 bases, with 21 bases left in between. CDR1 MDHEN and CDR2 SYDVKM come from the germline V gene. The CDR3 sequence is 18 residues long. The CDR3 nucleotides read TGTGCCAGCAGTTTACCCCTTGGGCAGTTGAAATACGGAAACACCATATATTTT. Translation: CASSLPLGQLKYGNTIYF.

The chain couples TRBV7-2 to TRBJ2-5; no clear D. V was pared by 1 base and J by 3 bases, with 6 bases between. This CDR3 spans 13 amino acids. CDR1 is SGHTA and CDR2 is FQGNSA in the germline V gene. The CDR3: CASSLDSEETQYF. CDR3 DNA: TGTGCCAGCAGCTTAGACTCCGAAGAGACCCAGTACTTC.

The chain has TRBV15 and TRBJ2-7; 13 bases fit TRBD2. Germline V gene data show CDR1 as LNHNV and CDR2 as YYDKDF (reference sequence). The CDR3 length is 15 residues. V lost 6 bases and J lost 3; bases outside the gene matches: 5. CDR3 nucleotide sequence: TGTGCCACCAGTCCGCGGACTAGCGGGGGCTACGAGCAGTACTTC. Protein: CATSPRTSGGYEQYF.

This clone was seen more than once but under ten times. The chain links TRBV30 to TRBJ1-1; no clear D. V was clipped by 4 bases and J by 4 bases, with 13 bases between them. In germline, CDR1 is GTSNPN, CDR2 SVGIG (reference sequence). This CDR3 region has 13 residues. CDR3 protein: CAWTPGSVTEAFF. As DNA, the CDR3 is TGTGCCTGGACCCCCGGTTCTGTCACTGAAGCTTTCTTT.

This clone was seen only a few times. The chain is built from TRBV27 and TRBJ1-6; the D gene is possibly TRBD1 (6 bases). The CDR3 totals 14 residues. Trimming removed 5 bases at V and 11 bases at J, with 16 bases between. Germline values: CDR1 MNHEY, CDR2 SMNVEV (reference sequence). CDR3 coding DNA: TGTGCCAGCAGTACCTTGCAGGGGATAGCACCCCTCCACTTT. This codes for CASSTLQGIAPLHF.

J is TRBJ2-3 and V is TRBV10-2, with 16 bases identical to TRBD2. The ends lost 6 bases at V and 0 bases at J; junction bases unmatched: 9. Germline CDR1 is WSHSY and CDR2 is SAAADI. The CDR3 contains 19 residues. The CDR3 nucleotides read TGCGCCAGCAGGCCTTCGGGACTAGCGGGGGGGGCTAGCACAGATACGCAGTATTTT. This gives the protein CASRPSGLAGGASTDTQYF.

The V and J genes are TRBV5-1 and TRBJ2-7, with D unresolved. CDR1 is SGHRS and CDR2 is YFSETQ in the germline V gene. This CDR3 is built from 14 residues. Trimming left V 4 bases short and J 3 bases short, with 14 bases between. The CDR3 coding sequence is TGCGCCAGCAGCCGCGAGAGGCCCAACTACGAGCAGTACTTC. Translation: CASSRERPNYEQYF.

V and J are TRBV9 and TRBJ1-4, with 7 bases matching TRBD1. This CDR3 is built from 17 residues. Germline V gene lookup returns CDR1 SGDLS and CDR2 YYNGEE. The J segment lost 8 bases and the V segment lost 0 bases, leaving 13 bases of the junction unmatched. The CDR3 reads CASSVGRGWTGPEKLFF. In DNA form, the CDR3 reads TGTGCCAGCAGCGTAGGCCGGGGTTGGACAGGCCCAGAAAAACTGTTTTTT.